A single sample is the source of the 7 T cell receptor beta chains below, sequenced in a study of T-cell reconstitution after alpha-beta-depleted transplantation in children. Library preparation (for TCRbeta) was performed with unique molecular identifiers. Each CDR3 protein is one row after TCRdb ran MiXCR on the PCR reads. The sample lists over 200,000 distinct CDR3 sequences; under 8.5% were seen once. Sequenced material: PBMCs, mostly from graft donor cells, taken 360 days after TCRalphabeta/CD19-depleted stem cell transplant. These receptors were obtained from a male patient between 2 and 10 years old who had a stem cell transplant for acute myeloid leukemia, so the T cells may come from the graft donor.

In its sample, this clonotype was seen many times. This chain connects TRBV3-1 to TRBJ2-5, with 7 bases identical to TRBD2. Germline loops: CDR1 LGHDT, CDR2 YNNKEL (reference sequence). Trimming at V came to 0 bases and at J to 1 base, leaving 5 bases not matched to a gene. The CDR3 length is 16 residues. The CDR3 DNA follows: TGTGCCAGCAGCCAAGATCAGCGGGGACCCCAAGAGACCCAGTACTTC. Amino acid sequence: CASSQDQRGPQETQYF.

With regard to this clonotype: One junction end does not reproduce the germline sequence, and a read error may be involved. This chain links TRBV12-3 or TRBV12-4 with TRBJ2-3; TRBD2 matches at 7 bases. The CDR3 is 14 amino acids. The CDR3 loop is CASGLAVRTNTQYF. The CDR3, as DNA: TGTGCCAGCGGCCTAGCGGTCCGCACAAATACGCAGTATTTT.

This clonotype was seen ten or more times. The chain joins TRBV5-1 to TRBJ2-5, with 10 nucleotides matching TRBD1. The CDR3 runs 16 residues. V lost 4 bases to trimming and J lost 3 bases; unmatched junction nucleotides: 9. Germline CDR1 and CDR2: SGHRS and YFSETQ. In nucleotides, the CDR3 is TGCGCCAGCAGCCGGGGACAGGGGTTTTTAGAAGAGACCCAGTACTTC. Its protein product is CASSRGQGFLEETQYF.

This clonotype was counted ten times or more. The gene calls are TRBV7-3 and TRBJ2-1, with a possible D match to TRBD2 (5 bases). Germline CDR1 SGHTA, CDR2 FQGTGA. The CDR3 covers 14 residues. The ends were cut back, 5 bases at V and 2 bases at J, with 10 bases in the middle. The CDR3 loop is CASSPRGPYNEQFF. Written as DNA, the CDR3 is TGTGCCAGCAGCCCCAGAGGGCCCTACAATGAGCAGTTCTTC.

This clonotype was counted between two and nine times. The rearrangement links TRBV5-1 to TRBJ2-7, with D tentatively TRBD1 (5 bases). The CDR3 has 12 amino acids. Trimming took off 3 bases at V and 5 bases at J, with 9 bases between the two ends. CDR1 is SGHRS and CDR2 is YFSETQ in the germline V gene. Here the CDR3 reads CASSSRVNEQYV. The CDR3 region has the DNA TGCGCCAGCAGCTCCAGGGTGAACGAGCAGTACGTC.

This clonotype was observed a handful of times. J is TRBJ2-3 and V is TRBV20-1, with 8 bases aligning to TRBD2. CDR3 size: 13 residues. Germline V gene lookup returns CDR1 DFQATT and CDR2 SNEGSKA (reference sequence). Losses at the gene ends were 4 bases for V and 5 bases for J; bases not matched to a gene: 5. The CDR3 spells CSAKRTSQDTQYF. Here the CDR3 DNA reads TGCAGTGCTAAAAGGACTAGCCAAGATACGCAGTATTTT.

The chain recombines TRBV4-3 with TRBJ1-2; no firm D call. Germline loops: CDR1 LGHNA, CDR2 YSLEER. This CDR3 is built from 13 residues. Trimming removed 5 bases from V and 2 bases from J, with 9 bases in between. CDR3 DNA: TGCGCCAGCAGCGTAGGAGTCAACTATGGCTACACCTTC. Translation: CASSVGVNYGYTF.